The present TCR beta chain was sequenced within a study of vaccination effects on CD4 cells after COVID-19. ViraFEST expansion of antigen-specific CD4+ T cells with viral peptide pools preceded sequencing. At the end of approximately 10 days of culture, CD4+ T cells were isolated. Two-dose vaccination with either BNT162b2 or mRNA-1273 was given to the participants. This clone was detected a few times. Its specificity is not known. Here immunoSEQ multiplex PCR was the method, and the copy in TCRdb shows in-frame clones only, minus some. The sample has 67,000 or so clones, approximately 80% seen once. Sequencing used CD4+ T cells from PBMCs cultured with HCoV-229E spike peptides, obtained after COVID-19 vaccination. This clonotype was sampled from a human donor who received a COVID-19 vaccine.

CDR3 amino acids: CATQGWGHKNEKLFF. Written as DNA, the CDR3 is TGTGCCACCCAAGGGTGGGGACACAAGAATGAAAAACTGTTTTTT. This chain joins TRBV19 and TRBJ1-4, with a tentative D call TRBD1 (6 bases). Germline CDR1 reads LNHDA; CDR2 reads SQIVND (reference sequence). CDR3 length: 15 residues. Trimming pared 10 bases from V and 5 bases from J, leaving 20 bases between.